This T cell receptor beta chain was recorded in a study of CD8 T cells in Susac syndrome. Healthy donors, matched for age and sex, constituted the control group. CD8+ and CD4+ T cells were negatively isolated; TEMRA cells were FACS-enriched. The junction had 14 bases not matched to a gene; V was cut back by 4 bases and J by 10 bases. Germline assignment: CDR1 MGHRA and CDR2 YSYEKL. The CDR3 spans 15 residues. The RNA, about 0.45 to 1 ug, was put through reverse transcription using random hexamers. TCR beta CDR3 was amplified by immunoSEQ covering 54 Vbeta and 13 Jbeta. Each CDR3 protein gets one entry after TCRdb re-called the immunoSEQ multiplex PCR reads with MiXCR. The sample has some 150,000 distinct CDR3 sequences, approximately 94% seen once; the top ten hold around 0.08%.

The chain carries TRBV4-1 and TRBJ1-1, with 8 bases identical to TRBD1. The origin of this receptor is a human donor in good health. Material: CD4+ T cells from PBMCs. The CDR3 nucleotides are TGCGCCAGCAGCCTGGTTTCAGGGGGCGCGAGGGGAGCTTTCTTT. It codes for CASSLVSGGARGAFF.